This is a list of T cell receptor beta chains from one sample in a study of human T cells and chemical hapten exposure. TCRdb itself ran the RACE reads through MiXCR, one entry per CDR3 protein. Altogether roughly 140,000 distinct CDR3 sequences are present, around 11% being singletons, with the ten largest covering around 1.4%. The sample in question was whole blood, obtained in connection with sensitization to the hapten diphenylcyclopropenone (DPC). All receptors come from a woman aged 45 to 65 with alopecia areata. Some clones in this sample may be carry-over from other donors' samples. Both conserved end residues are part of each CDR3. The D gene is left open where the match is weak. For some rows the clone size is stated as once, few or many, or as a class when expanded; others skip it.

D gene	V gene	clone size	J gene	CDR3 DNA	CDR3 protein
-	TRBV7-3	-	TRBJ2-5	TGTGCCAGCAGCTTAACTTTACGAGAGACCCAGTACTTC	CASSLTLRETQYF
-	TRBV30	-	TRBJ2-6	TGTGCCTGGAATTTTAAGGGTAACTCTGGGGCCAACGTCCTGACTTTC	CAWNFKGNSGANVLTF
-	TRBV19	-	TRBJ2-2	TGTGCCAGTAGTATCCCTGAACAAACTAACACCGGGGAGCTGTTTTTT	CASSIPEQTNTGELFF
-	TRBV7-9	-	TRBJ2-1	TGTGCCAGCAGCCCTTTCAGTGTGCGGGATGAGCAGTTCTTC	CASSPFSVRDEQFF
-	TRBV11-1	-	TRBJ2-5	TGTGCCAGCAGCTTAGCGGGGACGGATCGGACCCAGTACTTC	CASSLAGTDRTQYF
TRBD2	TRBV6-2/TRBV6-3	-	TRBJ2-1	TGTGCCAGCAGTTCCTTGCTAGCGGGAGGGTACAATGAGCAGTTCTTC	CASSSLLAGGYNEQFF
-	TRBV4-2	few	TRBJ2-7	TGTGCCAGCAGCCAAGAGGGCCCTAGCGTCTACGAGCAGTACTTC	CASSQEGPSVYEQYF
-	TRBV10-3	-	TRBJ1-1	TGTGCCATCAGTGAGAATAGGGAAGGGGTCACTGAAGCTTTCTTT	CAISENREGVTEAFF
-	TRBV18	many	TRBJ1-1	TGTGCCAGCTCGACGGACCGCAACACTGAAGCTTTCTTT	CASSTDRNTEAFF
TRBD2	TRBV29-1	many	TRBJ2-1	TGCAGCGTTGAAGGTAGGAGCGGGAGGGCCCCCTCCTACAATGAGCAGTTCTTC	CSVEGRSGRAPSYNEQFF
TRBD2	TRBV20-1	-	TRBJ2-5	TGCAGTGCTAGAGAACCTAGCGGGAGTACGGAGACCCAGTACTTC	CSAREPSGSTETQYF
TRBD2	TRBV3-1	-	TRBJ2-1	TGTGCCAGCAGCTCCCGCACTAGCGGGAGGAGTAACAATGAGCAGTTCTTC	CASSSRTSGRSNNEQFF
TRBD1	TRBV11-2	few	TRBJ1-1	TGTGCCAGCAGACCGAACAGGGGCAACACTGAAGCTTTCTTT	CASRPNRGNTEAFF
TRBD2	TRBV5-1	-	TRBJ2-3	TGCGCCAGCTTCCCGACTAGCGGCACTAGCACAGATACGCAGTATTTT	CASFPTSGTSTDTQYF
TRBD2	TRBV19	-	TRBJ2-6	TGTGCCAGTAGCAGCTATGGGCCCCGGACTAGCGGGACTGGGGCCAACGTCCTGACTTTC	CASSSYGPRTSGTGANVLTF
TRBD1	TRBV29-1	few	TRBJ1-3	TGCGCCGCTGGGACAGCGCCTGGAAACACCATATATTTT	CAAGTAPGNTIYF
-	TRBV9	few	TRBJ2-7	TGTGCCAGCAGCGTAGGTAGCGCCGCCTACGAGCAGTACTTC	CASSVGSAAYEQYF
-	TRBV5-1	-	TRBJ2-4	TGCGCCAGCAGCTTGGCGGGTCCAGGGGAGTACTTC	CASSLAGPGEYF
-	TRBV7-8	-	TRBJ2-3	TGTGCCAGCGACAGCGTCCGGAGACGCACAGATACGCAGTATTTT	CASDSVRRRTDTQYF
-	TRBV4-3	-	TRBJ2-3	TGCGCCAGCAGCCAGCTAGGGGACGGGACAGATACGCAGTATTTT	CASSQLGDGTDTQYF
TRBD1	TRBV11-1	few	TRBJ2-3	TGTGCCAGCATGGGACAGGGGAGAGATACGCAGTATTTT	CASMGQGRDTQYF
-	TRBV7-2	once	TRBJ2-3	TGTGCCAGCAGCTTAGATTCGGGCCGTGGAACAGATACGCAGTATTTT	CASSLDSGRGTDTQYF
-	TRBV29-1	-	TRBJ2-1	TGCAGCGCTGCCGGGACCCCCTCCAATGAGCAGTTCTTC	CSAAGTPSNEQFF
TRBD1	TRBV19	many	TRBJ2-1	TGTGCCAGTAGTATTGGGACAGGTCAATACAATGAGCAGTTCTTC	CASSIGTGQYNEQFF
-	TRBV24-1	many	TRBJ2-4	TGTGCCACCAGTGATTTGGTGGGTGACATTCAGTACTTC	CATSDLVGDIQYF
-	TRBV29-1	few	TRBJ2-3	TGCAGCGTTGAGTACAGTCCAGATACGCAGTATTTT	CSVEYSPDTQYF
TRBD1	TRBV4-2	few	TRBJ1-1	TGTGCCAGCAGCCTGGTACCGGGACAGTCGAACACTGAAGCTTTCTTT	CASSLVPGQSNTEAFF
-	TRBV6-2/TRBV6-3	few	TRBJ2-1	TGTGCCAGCAGTTACGGGACTTCCGCTAATGAGCAGTTCTTC	CASSYGTSANEQFF
-	TRBV5-4	many	TRBJ1-1	TGTGCCAGCAGCGTGGCCGCGCATAGCCCGAACACTGAAGCTTTCTTT	CASSVAAHSPNTEAFF
-	TRBV19	few	TRBJ2-1	TGTGCCAGTAGAGAGCTGGCGGGCAATGAGCAGTTCTTC	CASRELAGNEQFF
-	TRBV28	-	TRBJ1-1	TGTGCCAGCAGTTTAGCCATCAGCTACGCTGAAGCTTTCTTT	CASSLAISYAEAFF
-	TRBV5-1	many	TRBJ2-1	TGCGCCAGCAGCTTGTCTGTGGGAGAGGGCAATGAGCAGTTCTTC	CASSLSVGEGNEQFF
-	TRBV28	-	TRBJ2-5	TGTGCCACCCGAAGGAGGCAAGAGACCCAGTACTTC	CATRRRQETQYF
-	TRBV16	-	TRBJ2-6	TGTGCCAGCAGCCAACCTACAGGGTTCGGGGCCAACGTCCTGACTTTC	CASSQPTGFGANVLTF
-	TRBV5-1	-	TRBJ1-6	TGCGCCAGCAGCTTAGAACAGATTAATTCACCCCTCCACTTT	CASSLEQINSPLHF
-	TRBV7-8	few	TRBJ2-7	TGTGCCTGCGGGATCAGGGCCTACGAGCAGTACTTC	CACGIRAYEQYF
TRBD1	TRBV29-1	-	TRBJ2-2	TGCAGCGCCCTTAACAGGGGCACCGGGGAGCTGTTTTTT	CSALNRGTGELFF
-	TRBV29-1	few	TRBJ2-3	TGCAGCGCTTGGGCGAGCACAGATACGCAGTATTTT	CSAWASTDTQYF
TRBD1	TRBV23-1	few	TRBJ2-1	TGCGCCAGCAGTCAACCCCTACCGGACAGGGGCACGCGGGGTCATTACAATGAGCAGTTCTTC	CASSQPLPDRGTRGHYNEQFF
TRBD1	TRBV7-2	few	TRBJ2-1	TGTGCCAGCAGCCGACAGGGGGGGCACAATGAGCAGTTCTTC	CASSRQGGHNEQFF
TRBD2	TRBV3-1	many	TRBJ2-1	TGTGCCAGCAGCCAAGAAACTAGCGGATACAATGAGCAGTTCTTC	CASSQETSGYNEQFF
-	TRBV6-4	-	TRBJ2-2	TGTGCCAGCAGTGACTCGAGCGACTTTATGGCCGGGGAGCTGTTTTTT	CASSDSSDFMAGELFF
-	TRBV6-1	-	TRBJ1-4	TGTGCCAGCAGTGAGGAAACGGCAACTAATGAAAAACTGTTTTTT	CASSEETATNEKLFF
-	TRBV14	few	TRBJ1-1	TGTGCCAGCAGCCAAGAAAGGGGTTACACTGAAGCTTTCTTT	CASSQERGYTEAFF
-	TRBV14	many	TRBJ2-1	TGTGCCAGCAGCCAAGATTGGGAGACGGCCGGGAGAGAGCAGTTCTTC	CASSQDWETAGREQFF
-	TRBV5-1	-	TRBJ1-4	TGCGCCAGCAGCTCACGGAGGGGGGGTAATGAAAAACTGTTTTTT	CASSSRRGGNEKLFF
TRBD2	TRBV4-2	-	TRBJ2-3	TGTGCCAGCAGCCAAGAGGGAAGCGGGAGGGCCTTGGGCACGCAGTATTTT	CASSQEGSGRALGTQYF
-	TRBV7-2	-	TRBJ2-5	TGTGCCAGCAGCCCGTCCAGGGCTATCGAGACCCAGTACTTC	CASSPSRAIETQYF
TRBD2	TRBV20-1	few	TRBJ2-1	TGCAGTGCTAGCGGGAGGGGCTACAATGAGCAGTTCTTC	CSASGRGYNEQFF
-	TRBV11-2	many	TRBJ2-2	TGTGCCAGCAGCGTGCGGGGGAACACCGGGGAGCTGTTTTTT	CASSVRGNTGELFF
-	TRBV3-1	few	TRBJ1-1	TGTGCCAGCAGCCAAGATGGGACCAACCCTGAAGCTTTCTTT	CASSQDGTNPEAFF
TRBD2	TRBV5-1	few	TRBJ2-7	TGCGCCAGCAGCTTGGAGACTAGCGGGGCAAGGAGCTCCTACGAGCAGTACTTC	CASSLETSGARSSYEQYF
-	TRBV7-9	many	TRBJ2-3	TGTGCCAGCAGCTCAGGAGGACCGTCCGGAGGTGATACGCAGTATTTT	CASSSGGPSGGDTQYF